The 30 T cell receptor beta chains below all came from one sample that was sequenced in a study of blood T cell repertoires in COVID-19. Clones were read by immunoSEQ multiplex PCR, and TCRdb kept only the in-frame ones, dropping some. This table has over 100,000 clones, 90% appearing once. Sequenced sample: peripheral blood. All receptors derive from a human donor in a cohort sampled during active COVID-19.

The V and J genes are TRBV5-1 and TRBJ2-2, with TRBD2 as a possible D gene (5 bases). With 4 bases removed from V and 0 bases from J, the gap between germline ends came to 10 bases. The CDR3 consists of 15 residues. The germline V gene has CDR1 SGHRS and CDR2 YFSETQ. CDR3 in amino acids: CASSAGRANTGELFF. The CDR3 bases are TGCGCCAGCAGCGCGGGTCGCGCGAACACCGGGGAGCTGTTTTTT.

The J gene is TRBJ1-1, the V gene TRBV18; 9 nucleotides align to TRBD1. CDR1 and CDR2 (germline): KGHSH, LQKENI. CDR3 length: 15 amino acids. J was trimmed by 6 bases and V by 8 bases; bases with no gene match: 13. CDR3 in DNA: TGTGCCAGCAATCCAGCGGGGACAGGGTCTTCTGAAGCTTTCTTT. Translating it yields CASNPAGTGSSEAFF.

The chain combines TRBV19 with TRBJ2-1; 7 bases are shared with TRBD2. CDR3 size: 16 residues. Trimming at V came to 4 bases and at J to 4 bases, leaving 10 bases not matched to a gene. Germline values: CDR1 LNHDA, CDR2 SQIVND (reference sequence). The CDR3 here is CASSTMASGLYNEQFF. The CDR3 region has the DNA TGTGCCAGTAGTACAATGGCTAGCGGACTTTACAATGAGCAGTTCTTC. The entire variable domain, with the rest obtained from reference TRBV19 and TRBJ2-1, is as follows: DGGITQSPKYLFRKEGQNVTLSCEQNLNHDAMYWYRQDPGQGLRLIYYSQIVNDFQKGDIAEGYSVSREKKESFPLTVTSAQKNPTAFYLCASSTMASGLYNEQFFGPGTRLTVL.

Only one count was recorded for this clone. Distinct nucleotide sequences in the sample also encode this CDR3. This sequence joins TRBV5-4 and TRBJ1-2; a possible D gene is TRBD1 (6 bases). In germline, CDR1 is SGHNT, CDR2 YYREEE (reference sequence). Trimming took off 4 bases at V and 4 bases at J, with 8 bases between the two ends. The CDR3 has 12 amino acids. CDR3 nucleotides: TGTGCCAGCAGCCCGGACAGCTATGGCTACACCTTC. It is translated as CASSPDSYGYTF.

The V and J genes are TRBV9 and TRBJ2-5, with TRBD1 matching over 8 bases. This CDR3 is built from 16 residues. Germline lookup yields CDR1 SGDLS and CDR2 YYNGEE. The V gene end was trimmed by 0 bases and the J gene end by 2 bases; junction bases not matched to a gene: 6. The CDR3 region has the DNA TGTGCCAGCAGCGTAGCTACCAGGGGGCATCAAGAGACCCAGTACTTC. Amino acids: CASSVATRGHQETQYF.

V is TRBV6-5 and J is TRBJ2-3; 7 bases fit TRBD2. The CDR3 has 15 amino acids. With 7 bases clipped from V and 6 bases from J, the junction kept 13 bases outside the gene matches. Germline CDR1 MNHEY, CDR2 SVGAGI. CDR3 loop: CASIGGGSLWDTQYF. CDR3 coding DNA: TGTGCCAGCATCGGTGGCGGGAGTTTGTGGGATACGCAGTATTTT.

The genes are TRBV5-6 and TRBJ1-6; 8 bases fit TRBD1. The CDR3 loop spans 17 amino acids. Germline-derived CDR1 and CDR2 are SGHDT and YYEEEE. Losses at the gene ends were 6 bases for V and 8 bases for J; bases not matched to a gene: 16. The DNA of the CDR3 is TGTGCCAGCACCGGCGCGGCAGGGGGCGCAGGTTATTCACCCCTCCACTTT. Residues: CASTGAAGGAGYSPLHF.

The V gene is TRBV4-1, the J gene TRBJ2-1, with D possibly matching TRBD2 (6 bases). This CDR3 is built from 19 residues. Trimming took off 0 bases at V and 0 bases at J, with 18 bases between the two ends. Germline assignment: CDR1 MGHRA and CDR2 YSYEKL. CDR3 in DNA: TGCGCCAGCAGCCAAGACCTTCCCGGCGGAGGGAGCTCCTACAATGAGCAGTTCTTC. Amino acid sequence: CASSQDLPGGGSSYNEQFF.

This clone was seen a handful of times. The rearrangement links TRBV4-2 to TRBJ2-7; D possibly corresponds to TRBD2 (6 bases). V shed 3 bases and J shed 7 bases, with 16 bases lying between them. Germline V gene lookup returns CDR1 LGHNA and CDR2 YNFKEQ. The CDR3 spans 14 residues. In nucleotides, the CDR3 is TGTGCCAGCAGCCACGCTAGCGCCGTTAGGGAGCAGTACTTC. The encoded protein is CASSHASAVREQYF.

V usage is TRBV5-1 and J usage is TRBJ1-2, with 7 bases fitting TRBD1. V trimming: 4 bases; J trimming: 5 bases; junction bases outside the gene matches: 8. The CDR3 loop spans 14 amino acids. The germline V gene encodes CDR1 SGHRS and CDR2 YFSETQ. DNA for the CDR3: TGCGCCAGCAGCGCTTTGCCGGGACAGTATGGCTACACCTTC. As protein: CASSALPGQYGYTF.

This sequence joins TRBV25-1 and TRBJ2-1; D gene unclear. The germline V gene encodes CDR1 MGHDK and CDR2 SYGVNS. The CDR3 has 11 amino acids. V was cut by 3 bases and J by 8 bases, with 5 bases left in between. This CDR3 reads CASSDVYEQFF. DNA of the CDR3: TGTGCCAGCAGTGATGTATATGAGCAGTTCTTC.

V is TRBV1 and J is TRBJ1-3; the D segment call TRBD1 is taken from the table without a DNA check. TRBV1 is a pseudogene segment. This CDR3 is 15 amino acids long. Here the CDR3 reads CTSSHMGQGGNTIYF. The CDR3 DNA sequence: TGCACCAGCAGTCATATGGGACAGGGTGGAAACACCATATATTTT.

This chain uses TRBV6-5 with TRBJ2-3, with 13 bases aligning to TRBD2. J lost 4 bases, V lost 4 bases, and 5 bases had no gene match. This CDR3 has 16 amino acids. CDR1 is MNHEY, CDR2 SVGAGI, per germline. CDR3 residues: CASSSSGTSGADTQYF. The CDR3 DNA follows: TGTGCCAGCAGTTCTTCCGGGACTAGCGGGGCAGATACGCAGTATTTT.

V gene TRBV5-1 combines with J gene TRBJ1-6, with TRBD1 identical over 11 bases. The J segment lost 7 bases and the V segment lost 4 bases, leaving 7 bases of the junction unmatched. Germline assignment: CDR1 SGHRS and CDR2 YFSETQ. This CDR3 comprises 16 residues. In DNA, the CDR3 is TGCGCCAGCAGCCCCGGGACAGGGGGTTTGAATTCACCCCTCCACTTT. This sequence encodes CASSPGTGGLNSPLHF.

This clone was seen just once. The chain recombines TRBV2 with TRBJ1-2; D may be TRBD1 (6 bases). The CDR3 sequence is 11 residues long. Germline V gene data show CDR1 as SNHLY and CDR2 as FYNNEI. V dropped 1 base and J dropped 10 bases, with 7 bases sitting between them. CDR3 sequence reads: CASSEVGHYTF. CDR3 in DNA: TGTGCCAGCAGTGAAGTGGGACACTACACCTTC.

The chain couples TRBV7-2 to TRBJ1-2; 7 nucleotides match TRBD1. The germline V gene has CDR1 SGHTA and CDR2 FQGNSA. J lost 9 bases, V lost 5 bases, and 15 bases had no gene match. This CDR3 region has 15 residues. For the CDR3, the DNA is TGTGCCAGCAGCCTAAACCTTGGGACAGCTCTGAGCTACACCTTC. This encodes CASSLNLGTALSYTF.

Points on this clone: Additional DNA sequences in this sample encode the identical CDR3. The chain is built from TRBV2 and TRBJ2-5, with TRBD1 matching over 8 bases. With 5 bases clipped from V and 5 bases from J, the junction kept 4 bases outside the gene matches. The V gene's germline CDR1 is SNHLY and CDR2 FYNNEI. The CDR3 length is 13 residues. The CDR3 spells CASSTRGLETQYF. As DNA, the CDR3 is TGTGCCAGCAGTACCAGGGGGCTCGAGACCCAGTACTTC.

The genes are TRBV4-2 and TRBJ1-1; 7 positions match TRBD1. The V segment lost 3 bases and the J segment 7 bases; nucleotides outside the gene matches: 32. The CDR3 is 22 residues long. Germline V gene sequence: CDR1 LGHNA, CDR2 YNFKEQ. The CDR3 spells CASSQRVHDRDERGLSDSEAFF. CDR3 DNA: TGTGCCAGCAGCCAGAGGGTCCACGACAGGGACGAGAGGGGACTCTCGGATAGTGAAGCTTTCTTT.

This chain joins TRBV19 and TRBJ1-2; a possible D gene is TRBD1 (6 bases). CDR3 length: 12 residues. V was pared by 6 bases and J by 3 bases, with 8 bases between. The germline V gene encodes CDR1 LNHDA and CDR2 SQIVND (reference sequence). Written as DNA, the CDR3 is TGTGCCAGTAGGAACAGGGACTATGGCTACACCTTC. It specifies CASRNRDYGYTF.

J is TRBJ1-2 and V is TRBV7-8, with 7 bases fitting TRBD1. The CDR3 is made up of 14 amino acids. The germline V gene has CDR1 SGHVS and CDR2 FQNEAQ. V dropped 5 bases and J dropped 4; count of bases not matched to a gene: 7. CDR3 DNA sequence: TGTGCCAGCAGCCTCTCCGACAGGGCCTATGGCTACACCTTC. Amino acid sequence: CASSLSDRAYGYTF. The variable domain in full, with the rest retrieved from reference TRBV7-8 and TRBJ1-2, is GAGVSQSPRYKVAKRGQDVALRCDPISGHVSLFWYQQALGQGPEFLTYFQNEAQLDKSGLPSDRFFAERPEGSVSTLKIQRTQQEDSAVYLCASSLSDRAYGYTFGSGTRLTVV.

The chain uses TRBV7-3 and TRBJ1-2, with 12 nucleotides matching TRBD1. The germline gives CDR1 SGHTA, CDR2 FQGTGA. Losses at the gene ends were 5 bases for V and 4 bases for J; bases not matched to a gene: 14. CDR3 length: 18 amino acids. CDR3 in amino acids: CASSVTGTGGAGSYGYTF. The CDR3 bases are TGTGCCAGCAGCGTCACCGGGACAGGGGGCGCCGGGTCCTATGGCTACACCTTC. Based on the CDR3 plus reference TRBV7-3 and TRBJ1-2, the full variable domain is GAGVSQTPSNKVTEKGKYVELRCDPISGHTALYWYRQSLGQGPEFLIYFQGTGAADDSGLPNDRFFAVRPEGSVSTLKIQRTERGDSAVYLCASSVTGTGGAGSYGYTFGSGTRLTVV.

The chain employs TRBV27 and TRBJ1-2; D not certain. The CDR3 runs 14 residues. The V gene's germline CDR1 is MNHEY and CDR2 SMNVEV (reference sequence). The V end lost 5 bases, the J end lost 2 bases, and 12 bases lay between the germline ends. The CDR3 region has the DNA TGTGCCAGCAGTCCCATCGACAAAAACTATGGCTACACCTTC. It yields the protein CASSPIDKNYGYTF.

The chain couples TRBV27 to TRBJ2-3; 10 nucleotides agree with TRBD1. In germline, CDR1 is MNHEY, CDR2 SMNVEV (reference sequence). V lost 5 bases to trimming and J lost 9 bases; unmatched junction nucleotides: 2. The CDR3 contains 12 residues. CDR3 DNA: TGTGCCAGCAGTGACAGGGGGCGGACGCAGTATTTT. Translation: CASSDRGRTQYF.

The chain employs TRBV2 and TRBJ1-3; 7 bases fit TRBD1. CDR3 length: 17 amino acids. V shed 7 bases, J shed 0 bases, and the junction held 12 bases outside the gene matches. Germline assignment: CDR1 SNHLY and CDR2 FYNNEI. CDR3 DNA sequence: TGTGCCAGCACTCACGGGGGACAGAGGTACTCTGGAAACACCATATATTTT. Amino acids: CASTHGGQRYSGNTIYF. Full variable domain (missing parts from reference TRBV2 and TRBJ1-3): EPEVTQTPSHQVTQMGQEVILRCVPISNHLYFYWYRQILGQKVEFLVSFYNNEISEKSEIFDDQFSVERPDGSNFTLKIRSTKLEDSAMYFCASTHGGQRYSGNTIYFGEGSWLTVV.

The chain links TRBV7-2 to TRBJ2-6; TRBD1 agrees at 8 bases. CDR1 is SGHTA and CDR2 is FQGNSA in the germline V gene. V lost 5 bases, J lost 0 bases, and 9 bases stayed unmatched. CDR3 size: 18 residues. The CDR3 nucleotides are TGTGCCAGCAGCAAAAGAGGGACAGGCTTCTCTGGGGCCAACGTCCTGACTTTC. It yields the protein CASSKRGTGFSGANVLTF.

This chain links TRBV5-1 with TRBJ2-5; D not resolved. There are 11 residues in the CDR3. V was clipped by 7 bases and J by 3 bases, with 7 bases between them. The germline gives CDR1 SGHRS, CDR2 YFSETQ. The CDR3 is CASGPEETQYF. The DNA for the CDR3 is TGCGCCAGCGGCCCCGAAGAGACCCAGTACTTC.

The CDR3 DNA is TGTGCCAGCAGAGCCGGGACTAGCGGGAACTACAATGAGCAGTTCTTC. Amino acid sequence: CASRAGTSGNYNEQFF. The chain has TRBV2 and TRBJ2-1, with 13 bases aligning to TRBD2. V shed 6 bases, J shed 3 bases, and the junction held 5 bases outside the gene matches. This CDR3 contains 16 residues. The germline V gene has CDR1 SNHLY and CDR2 FYNNEI.

The rearrangement uses TRBV5-1 and TRBJ1-6; D uncertain. Per germline, CDR1 SGHRS and CDR2 YFSETQ. This CDR3 contains 13 residues. Trimming removed 1 base at V and 5 bases at J, with 4 bases between. The CDR3 sequence is CASSLTNNSPLHF. As DNA, the CDR3 is TGCGCCAGCAGCTTGACTAATAATTCACCCCTCCACTTT.

The rearrangement uses TRBV10-1 and TRBJ1-5; TRBD1 matches at 9 bases. Germline V gives CDR1 WNHNN, CDR2 SYGVQD (reference sequence). The length of the CDR3 is 14 residues. Trimming took 9 bases from V and 6 from J; bases not matched to a gene: 9. CDR3 in amino acids: CASLNRGRIQPQHF. CDR3 DNA sequence: TGCGCCAGTTTAAACAGGGGGCGGATTCAGCCCCAGCATTTT.

The V gene is TRBV30, the J gene TRBJ1-4; the D gene is possibly TRBD1 (5 bases). CDR3 length: 12 residues. Trimming shortened V by 2 bases and J by 14 bases, and 15 bases separated the two germline ends. From germline, CDR1 is GTSNPN and CDR2 SVGIG (reference sequence). The CDR3 loop reads CAWSLRGGRLFF. CDR3 bases: TGTGCCTGGAGTCTGAGGGGAGGCCGGCTGTTTTTT.